A single T cell receptor (beta chain) is shown here with its context. Its antigen is unknown. Germline-derived CDR1 and CDR2 are ENHRY and SYGVKD. This CDR3 spans 15 amino acids. Trimming took 9 bases from V and 2 from J, leaving 17 bases between them. The data are from a study of T-cell reconstitution after alpha-beta-depleted transplantation in children. General study points: Surviving recipient cells, namely T cells and thymic progenitors, were the source of high day-60 TCRbeta diversity in some patients. Reportedly, roughly two months post-transplant, alpha-beta T cells arose from several hundred expanded graft clones.

Unique molecular identifiers were incorporated into the prepared TCRbeta library. TCRdb independently ran MiXCR on the PCR reads; one entry per CDR3 protein. This sample yields around 800,000 distinct CDR3 sequences, of which around 15% are seen a single time; about 5% belongs to the top ten. The TCR sequence derives from a male patient younger than 18 who had a stem cell transplant for acute lymphoblastic leukemia, so the T cells may come from the graft donor. The rearrangement uses TRBV10-3 and TRBJ2-1; perhaps D is TRBD1 or TRBD2 (5 bases each). Sequencing was performed on PBMCs, mostly from graft donor cells, taken 360 days after TCRalphabeta/CD19-depleted stem cell transplant. The CDR3 region has the DNA TGTGCCATTGCCACGGGGAAGGGGACCTACAATGAGCAGTTCTTC. Translation: CAIATGKGTYNEQFF.